The clone carrying this T cell receptor (beta chain) was seen only a few times. What it recognizes is unknown. CDR3 size: 16 residues. V dropped 4 bases and J dropped 9 bases, with 22 bases sitting between them. Germline assignment: CDR1 LNHDA and CDR2 SQIVND (reference sequence). This sample was included in a study of spatial heterogeneity in lung cancer. Time point specified: sample taken at primary tumor resection. Sequencing covered unsorted whole RNA taken from tumor, nontumor lung or frozen PBMC. The donors, around 71 patients with untreated early-stage non-small cell lung cancer, provided the samples. Overall study findings and caveats: At tumor resection, ubiquitous expanded TCRs were detected in blood more often than later.

Using its own MiXCR run on the 5' RACE reads, TCRdb lists one record per CDR3 protein. The sample has 40,000 to 50,000 distinct CDR3 sequences, roughly an eighth seen once; the top ten hold 56%. This specimen was PBMCs, taken at surgery. The source of this sequence is a male donor with early-stage non-small cell lung cancer. The chain joins TRBV19 to TRBJ1-5; D is possibly TRBD1 (5 bases). DNA of the CDR3: TGTGCCAGTAGTACCTCGACAGAGGGTGGGTTAAGGCCCCAGCATTTT. This encodes CASSTSTEGGLRPQHF.